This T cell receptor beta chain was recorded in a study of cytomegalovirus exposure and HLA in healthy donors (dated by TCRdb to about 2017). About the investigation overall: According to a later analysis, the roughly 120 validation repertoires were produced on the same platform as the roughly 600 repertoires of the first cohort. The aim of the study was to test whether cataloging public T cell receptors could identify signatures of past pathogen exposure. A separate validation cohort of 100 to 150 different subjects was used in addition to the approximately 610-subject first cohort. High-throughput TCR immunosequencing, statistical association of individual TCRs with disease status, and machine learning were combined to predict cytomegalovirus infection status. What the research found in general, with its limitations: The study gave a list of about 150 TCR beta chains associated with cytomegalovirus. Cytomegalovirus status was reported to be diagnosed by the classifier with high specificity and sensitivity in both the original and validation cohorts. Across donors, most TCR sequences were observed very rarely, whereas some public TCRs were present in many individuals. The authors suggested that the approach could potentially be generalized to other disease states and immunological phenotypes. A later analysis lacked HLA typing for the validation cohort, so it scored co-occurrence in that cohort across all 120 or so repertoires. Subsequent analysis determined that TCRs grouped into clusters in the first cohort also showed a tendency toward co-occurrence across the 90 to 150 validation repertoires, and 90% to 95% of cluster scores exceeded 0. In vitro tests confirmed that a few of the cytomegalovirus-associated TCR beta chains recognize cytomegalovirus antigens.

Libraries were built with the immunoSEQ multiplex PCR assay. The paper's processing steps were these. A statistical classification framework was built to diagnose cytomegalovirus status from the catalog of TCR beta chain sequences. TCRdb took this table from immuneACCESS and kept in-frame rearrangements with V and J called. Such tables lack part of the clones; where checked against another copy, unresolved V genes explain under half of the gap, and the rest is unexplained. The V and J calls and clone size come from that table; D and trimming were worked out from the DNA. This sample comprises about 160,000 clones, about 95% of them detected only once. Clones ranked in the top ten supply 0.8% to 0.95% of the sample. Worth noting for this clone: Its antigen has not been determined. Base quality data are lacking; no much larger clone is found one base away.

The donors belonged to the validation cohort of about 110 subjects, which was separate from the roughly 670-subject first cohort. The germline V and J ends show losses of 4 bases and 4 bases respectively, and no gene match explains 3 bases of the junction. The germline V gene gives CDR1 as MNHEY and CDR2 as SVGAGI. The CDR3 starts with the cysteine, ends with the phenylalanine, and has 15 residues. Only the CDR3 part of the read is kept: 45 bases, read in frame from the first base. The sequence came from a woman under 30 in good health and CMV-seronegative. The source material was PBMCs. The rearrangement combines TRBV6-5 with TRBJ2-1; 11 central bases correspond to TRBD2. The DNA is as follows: TGTGCCAGCAGTTCCGGGACTAGCGGTTACAATGAGCAGTTCTTC. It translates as CASSSGTSGYNEQFF.